This entry lists 17 T cell receptor beta chains sequenced from one sample in a study of identical twins listed by TCRdb under 2016. Preparation of the library involved 5' RACE. TCRdb shows the sequencer as Illumina HiSeq 2000. TCRdb handled the public reads itself, with Q25 trimming in fastp and clone calling in MiXCR, and kept productive beta chains. Every entry covers one CDR3 protein and lists the most common genes and DNA from its rows. The sample table records some 500,000 distinct CDR3 sequences; more than 9% of these occur just once. The top ten hold under 3.5% of the sample. The data were also submitted as part of a second study, on yellow fever vaccine responses in identical twins.

Material for sequencing was PBMCs. The origin of the receptors is a woman younger than 35 in good health.

The chain links TRBV11-2 to TRBJ2-5, with D tentatively TRBD2 (6 bases). With 5 bases removed from V and 2 bases from J, the gap between germline ends came to 12 bases. This CDR3 spans 14 amino acids. Germline loops: CDR1 SGHAT, CDR2 FQNNGV. The CDR3 loop reads CASSPTRDQETQYF. The CDR3 bases are TGTGCCAGCAGCCCGACTAGAGATCAAGAGACCCAGTACTTC.

This clonotype was seen more than once but under ten times. The chain employs TRBV5-1 and TRBJ2-3, with 11 bases fitting TRBD1. This CDR3 region has 20 residues. CDR1 SGHRS and CDR2 YFSETQ come from the germline V gene. The V and J ends lost 0 bases and 4 bases, in that order; junction bases with no gene match: 16. The CDR3 is CASSLVGRDRGSIAADTQYF. The CDR3 bases are TGCGCCAGCAGCTTGGTGGGCCGGGACAGGGGGTCCATCGCGGCAGATACGCAGTATTTT.

This clonotype was seen a few times. This chain connects TRBV7-9 to TRBJ2-5; D call uncertain. Germline V lookup: CDR1 SEHNR, CDR2 FQNEAQ (reference sequence). There are 14 residues in the CDR3. Trimming took off 6 bases at V and 0 bases at J, with 11 bases between the two ends. CDR3 loop: CASSHQAYQETQYF. CDR3 DNA: TGTGCCAGCAGTCACCAGGCGTACCAAGAGACCCAGTACTTC.

Only a few counts were recorded for this clonotype. This chain joins TRBV6-5 and TRBJ1-1, with 9 positions matching TRBD1. V was pared by 3 bases and J by 4 bases, with 9 bases of the junction left unmatched. Per the germline V gene, CDR1 is MNHEY and CDR2 is SVGAGI. This CDR3 has 16 amino acids. In nucleotides, the CDR3 is TGTGCCAGCAGTTATACTATCGGGACAGGGCTCACTGAAGCTTTCTTT. Amino acid sequence: CASSYTIGTGLTEAFF.

This clonotype was detected a few times. The rearrangement links TRBV5-1 to TRBJ2-3, with D unclear. The CDR3 runs 18 residues. V was cut by 2 bases and J by 0 bases, with 19 bases left in between. The germline V gene encodes CDR1 SGHRS and CDR2 YFSETQ. This CDR3 is CASSFQGVGSLSTDTQYF. CDR3 bases: TGCGCCAGCAGCTTTCAAGGCGTTGGGTCTCTTAGCACAGATACGCAGTATTTT.

This clonotype was detected ten times or more. This sequence joins TRBV25-1 and TRBJ2-1; D may be TRBD2 (5 bases). This CDR3 comprises 13 residues. Trimming removed 6 bases at V and 6 bases at J, with 12 bases between. Germline V gives CDR1 MGHDK, CDR2 SYGVNS. For the CDR3, the DNA is TGTGCCAGCAGCGGACTTAAAGGCAATGAGCAGTTCTTC. As protein: CASSGLKGNEQFF.

In its sample, this clonotype was seen a few times. V and J are TRBV5-4 and TRBJ2-3; tentatively, D is TRBD2 (6 bases). Trimming took off 0 bases at V and 10 bases at J, with 9 bases between the two ends. The CDR3 totals 12 residues. Looked up from germline, CDR1 is SGHNT and CDR2 is YYREEE (reference sequence). The CDR3 is CASSLGEVAQYF. For the CDR3, the DNA is TGTGCCAGCAGCTTGGGGGAGGTCGCGCAGTATTTT.

This clonotype was detected ten times or more. The chain has TRBV12-3 or TRBV12-4 and TRBJ2-5; D tentatively fits TRBD1 or TRBD2 (6 bases each). V lost 11 bases, J lost 7 bases, and 20 bases lay in between. This CDR3 has 13 amino acids. In DNA, the CDR3 is TGTGCCTCCAATCCGGGGGAAGGGGGGACCCAGTACTTC. Its protein product is CASNPGEGGTQYF.

The rearrangement joins TRBV10-2 to TRBJ1-5; D unclear. Trimming took off 6 bases at V and 4 bases at J, with 10 bases between the two ends. Germline CDR1 and CDR2: WSHSY and SAAADI. This CDR3 comprises 13 residues. For the CDR3, the DNA is TGCGCCAGCAGACAACTCCCTAATCAGCCCCAGCATTTT. Translated, it gives CASRQLPNQPQHF.

This clonotype was counted many times. The rearrangement uses TRBV20-1 and TRBJ1-1; D gene unclear. Germline CDR1 DFQATT, CDR2 SNEGSKA (reference sequence). V lost 3 bases and J lost 1, with 6 bases in between. The CDR3 is made up of 12 amino acids. The CDR3 is CSARKGNTEAFF. For the CDR3, the DNA is TGCAGTGCTAGGAAGGGGAACACTGAAGCTTTCTTT.

V and J are TRBV2 and TRBJ2-7; TRBD1 agrees at 8 bases. Germline-derived CDR1 and CDR2 are SNHLY and FYNNEI. The CDR3 consists of 11 residues. V lost 7 bases, J lost 6 bases, and 2 bases stayed unmatched. CDR3 loop: CASTDRGEQYF. For the CDR3, the DNA is TGTGCCAGCACCGACAGGGGCGAGCAGTACTTC.

This clonotype was detected ten times or more. This chain links TRBV20-1 with TRBJ1-1, with 7 bases that match TRBD1. The junction had 8 bases not matched to a gene; V was cut back by 3 bases and J by 1 base. The CDR3 extends over 15 amino acids. Germline lookup yields CDR1 DFQATT and CDR2 SNEGSKA (reference sequence). CDR3 DNA: TGCAGTGCTAGGAGGGACAGCTCCCCGAACACTGAAGCTTTCTTT. It specifies CSARRDSSPNTEAFF.

This clonotype has more than one count but fewer than ten. The rearrangement links TRBV20-1 to TRBJ1-4; TRBD1 is a possible D gene (6 bases). V was trimmed by 3 bases and J by 4 bases, leaving 12 bases between them. The CDR3 has 14 amino acids. CDR1 and CDR2 from the germline V gene are DFQATT and SNEGSKA (reference sequence). CDR3 sequence: CSARQQGLNEKLFF. The CDR3 nucleotides read TGCAGTGCTAGGCAACAGGGACTTAATGAAAAACTGTTTTTT.

The chain employs TRBV5-1 and TRBJ2-7, with D maybe TRBD2 (6 bases). With 0 bases removed from V and 3 bases from J, the gap between germline ends came to 10 bases. CDR1 and CDR2 from the germline V gene are SGHRS and YFSETQ. The CDR3 covers 14 residues. The CDR3 region has the DNA TGCGCCAGCAGCTTGGACGGGGGTGACTACGAGCAGTACTTC. Translation: CASSLDGGDYEQYF. The entire variable domain, with the rest obtained from reference TRBV5-1 and TRBJ2-7, is as follows: KAGVTQTPRYLIKTRGQQVTLSCSPISGHRSVSWYQQTPGQGLQFLFEYFSETQRNKGNFPGRFSGRQFSNSRSEMNVSTLELGDSALYLCASSLDGGDYEQYFGPGTRLTVT.

This clonotype was observed a handful of times. The chain is built from TRBV27 and TRBJ2-3; 8 bases line up with TRBD1. CDR1 and CDR2 (germline): MNHEY, SMNVEV (reference sequence). The V gene end was trimmed by 5 bases and the J gene end by 5 bases; junction bases not matched to a gene: 6. This CDR3 spans 14 amino acids. The CDR3 sequence: CASSPGQGEDTQYF. The CDR3 DNA is TGTGCCAGCAGTCCCGGACAGGGTGAAGATACGCAGTATTTT.

The rearrangement uses TRBV20-1 and TRBJ2-4; D is possibly TRBD2 (6 bases). Germline V lookup: CDR1 DFQATT, CDR2 SNEGSKA (reference sequence). Trimming pared 0 bases from V and 4 bases from J, leaving 10 bases between. The CDR3 spans 14 residues. CDR3 nucleotide sequence: TGCAGTGCTAGAGATCGAGCGGGTAAAAACATTCAGTACTTC. Amino acids: CSARDRAGKNIQYF.

This clonotype was seen a handful of times. J is TRBJ2-2 and V is TRBV11-3; D gene unclear. V dropped 0 bases and J dropped 3 bases, with 11 bases sitting between them. This CDR3 spans 16 amino acids. Germline V gene data show CDR1 as SGHNT and CDR2 as YENEEA. This chain's CDR3 is CASSLDKGSYTGELFF. As DNA, the CDR3 is TGTGCCAGCAGCTTAGATAAGGGCAGTTACACCGGGGAGCTGTTTTTT.